This TCR beta chain was recorded in a study of blood T cell repertoires in COVID-19. Across the study: Sites in the United States, Italy and Spain provided acute and convalescent COVID-19 samples.

Assay: immunoSEQ multiplex PCR; the TCRdb copy retains only in-frame clones and omits some. There are 100,000 or so clones in the sample; around four fifths occur only once, and roughly 12% lies in the top ten. The germline V gene has CDR1 MNHNS and CDR2 SASEGT. The CDR3 has 14 amino acids. V was cut by 3 bases and J by 12 bases, with 18 bases left in between. The chain couples TRBV6-1 to TRBJ2-1; tentative D call: TRBD1 (6 bases). The clonotype comes from a woman in her 70s with active or convalescent COVID-19. Sequencing was carried out using peripheral blood. The CDR3: CASSDTLGARGQFF. The CDR3 nucleotides are TGTGCCAGCAGTGACACATTGGGGGCTCGAGGGCAGTTCTTC.